Sequencing of this T cell receptor beta chain was carried out in a study of T cell repertoires in aging, cancer and after chemotherapy. Study-level background: Six age groups, ranging from 30 or younger to 70 or older, included the donors.

The length of the CDR3 is 14 residues. Germline V gene sequence: CDR1 SGHTA, CDR2 FQGNSA. Trimming removed 3 bases from V and 0 bases from J, with 8 bases in between. Rearranged V-D-J TRB sequences were amplified with a mixed TRB-A/B primer pool. TCRdb used MiXCR to reprocess the multiplex PCR reads, holding one entry per CDR3 protein. The sample holds thousands of distinct CDR3 sequences, less than 40% seen once. TCR beta rearrangements were amplified from peripheral blood genomic DNA. This clonotype turned up a few times. What it binds is not known. Study-level findings and limits: Median generation probability rose over the chemotherapy interval in each cancer cohort, suggesting rebound thymic output. Healthy donors lost TCR diversity with age mainly through richness, cancer patients through richness and evenness.

The chain employs TRBV7-2 and TRBJ1-1; D unresolved. This receptor was identified in a human donor in good health. The sequenced sample was blood. The CDR3 spells CASSFGGMNTEAFF. In DNA form, the CDR3 reads TGTGCCAGCAGCTTTGGTGGCATGAACACTGAAGCTTTCTTT.